This T cell receptor beta chain was sequenced for a study of Ad26.COV2.S vaccination and SARS-CoV-2 variants. Whole-study results and caveats: CD8+ and CD4+ T cells specific for spike reportedly responded with substantial breadth after vaccination.

As for this clone: The antigen remains unidentified.

J lost 0 bases, V lost 5 bases, and 5 bases had no gene match. There are 16 residues in the CDR3. CDR1 is LNHDA and CDR2 is SQIVND in the germline V gene (reference sequence). TCRdb's table, derived via immunoSEQ multiplex PCR, lists solely in-frame clones and lacks some. The top ten hold about 3.3% of the sample, which has 350,000 to 450,000 clones, approximately 81% seen once. Treatment in this sample: some 19 received Ad26.COV2.S at low or high dose, single or two shots; roughly five received placebo; per-sample allocation not given. On day 63 after the first injection, vaccine and placebo recipients gave samples.

This chain connects TRBV19 to TRBJ2-1; 9 bases line up with TRBD2. Specimen: peripheral blood, collected in a trial of Ad26.COV2.S vaccine versus placebo. The source of this sequence is a person aged 18 to 65 who received the Ad26.COV2.S COVID-19 vaccine or a placebo. CDR3 DNA: TGTGCCAGTAGTTTGCGGGGGGGGAGCTCCTACAATGAGCAGTTCTTC. Translated: CASSLRGGSSYNEQFF.